This TCR beta chain emerged from a study of radiation and T cells in renal cell carcinoma. About the study: Nephrectomy followed 15 Gy stereotactic body radiation by 4 weeks.

The CDR3 is 16 amino acids. Trimming stripped 1 base from V and 0 bases from J, with 11 bases between. Per germline, CDR1 SGHTA and CDR2 FQGNSA. A note on this clone: As yet, its antigen is unknown.

Findings and limits, study-wide: In blood, top tumor clones expanded by 2 weeks, shrinking by 4.

Data came from immunoSEQ multiplex PCR; TCRdb stores just in-frame clones and leaves some out. There are approximately 140,000 clones in the sample; less than 90% occur only once, and less than 25% lies in the top ten. Time point defined: baseline pretreatment blood. This sample's treatment: 15 Gy SBRT to primary tumor, nephrectomy 4 weeks later. V gene TRBV7-2 combines with J gene TRBJ2-3; D gene ambiguous. The input for sequencing was blood, taken from a patient whose treatment included radiotherapy and nephrectomy. The clonotype comes from a woman aged 50 to 60 with renal cell carcinoma. CDR3: CASSLDPPVSTDTQYF. CDR3 bases: TGTGCCAGCAGCTTAGATCCCCCGGTAAGCACAGATACGCAGTATTTT.